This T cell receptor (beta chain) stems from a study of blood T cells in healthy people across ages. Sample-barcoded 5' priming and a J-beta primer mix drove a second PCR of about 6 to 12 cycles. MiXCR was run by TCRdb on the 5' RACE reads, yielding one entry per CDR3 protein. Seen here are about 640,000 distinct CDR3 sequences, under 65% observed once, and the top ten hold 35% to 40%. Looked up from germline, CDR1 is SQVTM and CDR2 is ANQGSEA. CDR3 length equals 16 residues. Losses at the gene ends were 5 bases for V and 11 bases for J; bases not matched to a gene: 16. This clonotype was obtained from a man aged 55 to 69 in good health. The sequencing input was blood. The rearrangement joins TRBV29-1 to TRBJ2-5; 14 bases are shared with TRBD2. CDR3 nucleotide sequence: TGCAGCGTTTCCCGACTAGCGGGGGGGCAGTACAATGAGCAGTACTTC. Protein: CSVSRLAGGQYNEQYF.